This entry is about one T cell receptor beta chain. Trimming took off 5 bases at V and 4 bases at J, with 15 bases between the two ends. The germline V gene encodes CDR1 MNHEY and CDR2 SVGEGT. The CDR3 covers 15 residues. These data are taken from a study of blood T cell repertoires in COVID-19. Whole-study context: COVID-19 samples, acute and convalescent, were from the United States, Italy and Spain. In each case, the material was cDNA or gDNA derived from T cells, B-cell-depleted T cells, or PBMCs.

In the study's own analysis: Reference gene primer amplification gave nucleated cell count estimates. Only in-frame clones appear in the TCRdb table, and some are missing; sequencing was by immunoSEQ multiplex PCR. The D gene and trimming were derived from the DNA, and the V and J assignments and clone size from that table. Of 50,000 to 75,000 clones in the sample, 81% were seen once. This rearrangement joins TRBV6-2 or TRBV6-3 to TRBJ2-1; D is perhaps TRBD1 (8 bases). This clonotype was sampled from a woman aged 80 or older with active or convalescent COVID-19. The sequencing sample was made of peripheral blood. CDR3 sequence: CASSQTGGGYNEQFF. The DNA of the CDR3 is TGTGCCAGCAGTCAAACAGGGGGAGGGTACAATGAGCAGTTCTTC.